This T cell receptor (beta chain) was captured by sequencing in a study of response to subunit inactivated influenza vaccine. The study's findings and limits: That few new T cells are recruited by each seasonal influenza vaccination was the authors' suggestion.

A word on this clonotype: Its antigen remains unknown.

TCRdb reprocessed the RT-PCR reads via MiXCR and lists one record per CDR3 protein. The table lists about 800,000 distinct CDR3 sequences, 21% of them singletons. CDR3 length equals 15 residues. Looked up from germline, CDR1 is SGHTA and CDR2 is FQGNSA. V gave up 2 bases and J gave up 9 bases; unmatched junction bases: 10. The sequencing used PBMCs from blood, collected roughly 5 days after vaccination. This receptor was obtained from a man in his fifties or sixties who received an inactivated influenza vaccine. The gene calls are TRBV7-2 and TRBJ2-1; 7 nucleotides match TRBD2. CDR3 in amino acids: CASSLIVAGDSEQFF. The CDR3 nucleotides read TGTGCCAGCAGCTTAATTGTTGCGGGAGATAGTGAGCAGTTCTTC.